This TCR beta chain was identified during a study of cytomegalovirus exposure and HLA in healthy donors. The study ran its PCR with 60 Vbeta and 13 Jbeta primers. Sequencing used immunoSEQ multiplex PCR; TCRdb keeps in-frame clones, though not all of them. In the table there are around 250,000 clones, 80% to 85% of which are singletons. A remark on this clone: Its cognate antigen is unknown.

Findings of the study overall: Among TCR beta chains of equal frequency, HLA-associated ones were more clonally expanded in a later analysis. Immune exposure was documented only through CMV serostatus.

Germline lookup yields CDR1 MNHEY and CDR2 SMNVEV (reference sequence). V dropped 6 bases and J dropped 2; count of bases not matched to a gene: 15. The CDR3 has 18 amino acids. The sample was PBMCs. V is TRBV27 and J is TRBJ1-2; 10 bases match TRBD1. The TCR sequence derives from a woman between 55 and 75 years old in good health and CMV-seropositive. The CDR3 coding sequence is TGTGCCAGCAGCTACGGCGGGCCAGACAGGGGGCCGAACTATGGCTACACCTTC. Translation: CASSYGGPDRGPNYGYTF.